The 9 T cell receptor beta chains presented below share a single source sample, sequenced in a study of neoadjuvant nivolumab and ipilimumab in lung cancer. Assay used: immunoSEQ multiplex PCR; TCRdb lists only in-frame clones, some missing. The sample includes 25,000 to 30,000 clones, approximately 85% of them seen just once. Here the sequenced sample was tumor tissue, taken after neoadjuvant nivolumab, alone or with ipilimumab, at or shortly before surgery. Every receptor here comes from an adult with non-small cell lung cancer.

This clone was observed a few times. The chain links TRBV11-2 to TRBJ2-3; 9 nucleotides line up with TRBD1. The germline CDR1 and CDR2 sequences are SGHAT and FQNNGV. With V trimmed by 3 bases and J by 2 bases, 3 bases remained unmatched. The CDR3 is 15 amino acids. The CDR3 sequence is CASSLRDRVTDTQYF. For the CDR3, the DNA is TGTGCCAGCAGCTTGCGGGACAGGGTCACAGATACGCAGTATTTT.

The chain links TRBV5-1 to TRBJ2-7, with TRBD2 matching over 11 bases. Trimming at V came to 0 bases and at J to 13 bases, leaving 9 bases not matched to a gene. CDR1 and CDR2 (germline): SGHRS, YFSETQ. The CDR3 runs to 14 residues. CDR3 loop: CASSLEPGLAEPYF. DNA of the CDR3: TGCGCCAGCAGCTTGGAACCGGGACTAGCGGAACCCTACTTC.

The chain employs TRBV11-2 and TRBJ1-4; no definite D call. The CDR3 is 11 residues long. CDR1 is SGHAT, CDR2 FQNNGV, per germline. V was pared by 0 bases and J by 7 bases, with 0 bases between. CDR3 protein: CASSLDEKLFF. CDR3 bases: TGTGCCAGCAGCTTAGATGAAAAACTGTTTTTT. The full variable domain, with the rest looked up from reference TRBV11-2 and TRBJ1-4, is EAGVAQSPRYKIIEKRQSVAFWCNPISGHATLYWYQQILGQGPKLLIQFQNNGVVDDSQLPKDRFSAERLKGVDSTLKIQPAKLEDSAVYLCASSLDEKLFFGSGTQLSVL.

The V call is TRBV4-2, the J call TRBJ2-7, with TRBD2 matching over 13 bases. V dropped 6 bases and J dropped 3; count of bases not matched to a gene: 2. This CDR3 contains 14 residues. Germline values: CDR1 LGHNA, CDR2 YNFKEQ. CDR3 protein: CASSRTSGSYEQYF. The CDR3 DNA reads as TGTGCCAGCAGTAGGACTAGCGGGAGCTACGAGCAGTACTTC.

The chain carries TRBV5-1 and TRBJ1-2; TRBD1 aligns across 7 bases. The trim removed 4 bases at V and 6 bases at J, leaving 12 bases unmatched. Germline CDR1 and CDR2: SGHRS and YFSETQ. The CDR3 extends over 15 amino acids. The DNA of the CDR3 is TGCGCCAGCAGCCCCAGGACAGGCCTAGGTGATGGCTACACCTTC. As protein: CASSPRTGLGDGYTF. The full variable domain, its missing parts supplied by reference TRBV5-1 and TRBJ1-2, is KAGVTQTPRYLIKTRGQQVTLSCSPISGHRSVSWYQQTPGQGLQFLFEYFSETQRNKGNFPGRFSGRQFSNSRSEMNVSTLELGDSALYLCASSPRTGLGDGYTFGSGTRLTVV.

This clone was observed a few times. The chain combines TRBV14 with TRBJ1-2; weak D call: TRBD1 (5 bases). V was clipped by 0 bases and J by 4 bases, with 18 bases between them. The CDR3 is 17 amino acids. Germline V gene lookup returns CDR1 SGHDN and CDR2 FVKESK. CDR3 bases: TGTGCCAGCAGCCAAGAAGGACGAGGGGCGCGGGGCTATGGCTACACCTTC. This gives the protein CASSQEGRGARGYGYTF.

This CDR3 reads CASSLKLAVSTDTQYF. CDR3 DNA sequence: TGTGCCAGCAGCTTAAAACTAGCTGTTAGCACAGATACGCAGTATTTT. This sequence joins TRBV11-2 and TRBJ2-3, with D maybe TRBD2 (6 bases). CDR1 is SGHAT, CDR2 FQNNGV, per germline. The CDR3 extends over 16 amino acids. V lost 2 bases and J 0 bases, leaving 12 bases between the germline ends.

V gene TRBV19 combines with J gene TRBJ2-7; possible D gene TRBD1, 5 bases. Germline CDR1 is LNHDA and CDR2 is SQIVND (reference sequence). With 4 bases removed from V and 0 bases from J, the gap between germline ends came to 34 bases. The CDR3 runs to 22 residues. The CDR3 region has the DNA TGTGCCAGTAGTAAGAGCAGGGTGGAGCAGGGCAGGTCATACCCCCCCTCCTACGAGCAGTACTTC. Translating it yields CASSKSRVEQGRSYPPSYEQYF.

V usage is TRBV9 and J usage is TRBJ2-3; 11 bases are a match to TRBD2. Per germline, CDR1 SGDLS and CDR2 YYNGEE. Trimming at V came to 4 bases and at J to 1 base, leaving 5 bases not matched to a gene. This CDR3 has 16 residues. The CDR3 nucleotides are TGTGCCAGCAGCTTTTTAGCGGGAGGGGGCACAGATACGCAGTATTTT. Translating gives CASSFLAGGGTDTQYF.